This T cell receptor beta chain emerged from a study of shared clonotypes between healthy human individuals. Overall study results and limits: Represented genetic and exposure-history diversity was restricted by having few donors. A handful of donors showed sharing of approximately 5% of naive CD4 clonotypes. Apart from blood, nothing was sampled; tissue repertoires likely differ.

All donors were Caucasian adults living in Nashville, Tennessee. Profiling relied on immunoSEQ multiplex PCR, and the TCRdb table lists in-frame clones only, not all of them. This repertoire shows around 1.4 million clones, approximately 98.5% found once; its top ten account for about 0.34%. Remarks on this clone: The antigen remains undetermined.

The sample comprised naive CD4+ T cells sorted from blood. Subset given: CD45RA+ positively selected. The clonotype comes from a man younger than 45 in good health.

The CDR3 sequence: CASSLAGQISYEQYF. DNA of the CDR3: TGCGCCAGCAGCTTGGCGGGACAAATTTCCTACGAGCAGTACTTC. The rearrangement uses TRBV5-1 and TRBJ2-7; possible D gene TRBD1, 6 bases. CDR1 and CDR2 from the germline V gene are SGHRS and YFSETQ. V was trimmed by 0 bases and J by 1 base, leaving 11 bases between them. This CDR3 is built from 15 residues.